This TCR beta chain was identified during a study of blood T cell repertoires in COVID-19 (dated by TCRdb to between 2020 and 2021). Study-level background: The collaborator samples originated in the United States, Italy and Spain and spanned the acute and convalescent phases of COVID-19. The prospective study material was composed of cDNA or gDNA derived from T cells, B-cell-depleted T cells, or PBMCs. Subjects who had been exposed to COVID-19, were actively infected with it, or had recovered from it provided the deeply sampled blood TCRbeta repertoires that made up the dataset. The repertoires were released in a freely available public database meant as a resource for research on the immune response to SARS-CoV-2. The samples were drawn from two sources: the first 160 participants of the ongoing ImmuneRACE study, and over 950 subjects contributed by 6 global collaborators. The sample metadata nearly always contained a de-identified subject ID, COVID-19 status, age in years and sex. Where available, HLA class I and class II types were obtained from metadata supplied by the sample provider rather than from assay-based typing.

In the prospective study, participants were about 18 to 100 years old, resided in fewer than 25 geographic areas of the United States, and were enrolled through a virtual design. Cohort assignment in the prospective study relied on participant-reported clinical history from a screening survey and a study questionnaire. ImmuneRACE Cohort 3 recovered participants were defined by two consecutive negative NP/OP PCR tests, healthcare professional clearance, or symptom resolution. In the prospective study, whole blood, serum and a nasopharyngeal or oropharyngeal swab were collected from each participant by mobile phlebotomists. Participants in the prospective study had the option to provide additional blood draws and questionnaires over a roughly 2-month period. Before DNA extraction, prospective study blood samples were shipped either frozen or at room temperature. On this clone itself: Its antigen is currently not known. Base qualities are not provided; no much larger clone lies one nucleotide away.

TCRbeta CDR3 regions were amplified from genomic DNA using the immunoSEQ Assay, a bias-controlled multiplex PCR. Regarding the original processing steps: Within the assay, amplification of reference gene primers was used to estimate how many nucleated cells each sample contained. To quantify the absolute abundance of each unique TCRbeta CDR3 rearrangement, sequence reads were collapsed and filtered. For each sample, productive Simpson clonality was calculated as the square root of Simpson's diversity index over productive rearrangements. Sourced from immuneACCESS, this table was stored by TCRdb with only in-frame sequences that have V and J called. A share of the clones is absent; for the studies checked, an unresolved V gene accounts for under half, and the remainder has no known explanation. That table is the source of V, J and clone size, and D and trimming were worked out from the DNA. The sample records fewer than 450,000 clones, roughly 87% of which are singletons. Roughly 1% of the sample rests with the top ten.

The full study reports these points: The quantity of clinical and demographic metadata differed by source and by participant and was supplied without curation.

From its cysteine to its phenylalanine, the CDR3 spans 14 amino acids. The entry retains the CDR3 DNA only, 42 bases that are in frame from base 1. The sequence derives from a woman in her 30s who had recovered from COVID-19. What was sequenced was PBMCs or T cells enriched from blood (not recorded which). Recombination joined TRBV7-5 with TRBJ1-5; TRBD1 was called by the table and not checked on the DNA. TRBV7-5 is given as a pseudogene. The encoded CDR3 is CVRVIQGSNQPQHF. The DNA sequence follows: TGTGTCAGAGTAATACAGGGGAGCAATCAGCCCCAGCATTTT.